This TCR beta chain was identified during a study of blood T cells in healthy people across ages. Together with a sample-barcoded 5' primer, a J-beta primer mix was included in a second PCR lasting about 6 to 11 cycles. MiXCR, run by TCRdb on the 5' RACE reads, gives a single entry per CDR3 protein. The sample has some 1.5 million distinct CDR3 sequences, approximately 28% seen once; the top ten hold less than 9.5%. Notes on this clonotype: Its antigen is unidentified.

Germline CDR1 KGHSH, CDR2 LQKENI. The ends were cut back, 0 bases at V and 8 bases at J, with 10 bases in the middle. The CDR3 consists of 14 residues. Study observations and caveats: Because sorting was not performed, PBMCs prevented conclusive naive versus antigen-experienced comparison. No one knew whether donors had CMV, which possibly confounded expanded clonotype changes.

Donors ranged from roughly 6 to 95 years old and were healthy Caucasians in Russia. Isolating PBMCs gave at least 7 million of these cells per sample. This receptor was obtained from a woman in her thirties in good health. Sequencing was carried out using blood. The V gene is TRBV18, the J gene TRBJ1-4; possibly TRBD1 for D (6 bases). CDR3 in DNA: TGTGCCAGCTCACCACCTTGGGGGGCGGAAAAACTGTTTTTT. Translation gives CASSPPWGAEKLFF.